Listed here are 22 T cell receptor beta chains from one sample, sequenced in a study of shared clonotypes between healthy human individuals. Libraries were prepared by immunoSEQ multiplex PCR; TCRdb keeps only in-frame clonotypes and omits some of them. The repertoire consists of about 2 million clones, with about 95% occurring once and the leading ten covering under 1.5%. Only CD45RO-negative cells positively selected for CCR7 counted as naive CD8 cells, so terminally differentiated effector memory CD45RA+ cells were excluded. Source material: naive CD8+ T cells sorted from blood. The receptors were sampled from a man between 18 and 35 years old in good health.

This sequence joins TRBV30 and TRBJ2-5; TRBD2 matches at 12 bases. Germline trimming cut 4 bases from V and 0 bases from J; bases unmatched to any gene: 9. This CDR3 region has 17 residues. Germline V gene sequence: CDR1 GTSNPN, CDR2 SVGIG (reference sequence). The CDR3 sequence is CAWKTLAGGLYQETQYF. The DNA of the CDR3 is TGTGCCTGGAAGACACTAGCGGGGGGCCTGTACCAAGAGACCCAGTACTTC. Full variable domain (rest looked up from reference TRBV30 and TRBJ2-5): SQTIHQWPATLVQPVGSPLSLECTVEGTSNPNLYWYRQAAGRGLQLLFYSVGIGQISSEVPQNLSASRPQDRQFILSSKKLLLSDSGFYLCAWKTLAGGLYQETQYFGPGTRLLVL.

As to this clone: The same CDR3 also results from other DNA sequences found in this sample. J is TRBJ2-7 and V is TRBV5-6; D not resolved. With 4 bases removed from V and 1 base from J, the gap between germline ends came to 9 bases. This CDR3 has 13 amino acids. The germline CDR1 and CDR2 sequences are SGHDT and YYEEEE. The DNA of the CDR3 is TGTGCCAGCAGCCTCGGACGGTCCTACGAGCAGTACTTC. Its protein product is CASSLGRSYEQYF.

This chain links TRBV2 with TRBJ1-4; 8 bases are shared with TRBD1. This CDR3 region has 17 residues. Germline CDR1 SNHLY, CDR2 FYNNEI. Unmatched junction bases numbered 10, after V lost 0 bases and J lost 7 bases. The CDR3 here is CASSEAPTGEFGEKLFF. CDR3 in DNA: TGTGCCAGCAGTGAAGCACCGACAGGGGAGTTCGGTGAAAAACTGTTTTTT.

This chain links TRBV5-1 with TRBJ2-3; 9 bases are a match to TRBD1. Germline CDR1 SGHRS, CDR2 YFSETQ. The CDR3 is 16 residues long. The junction had 8 bases not matched to a gene; V was cut back by 4 bases and J by 2 bases. The CDR3 DNA reads TGCGCCAGCAGCCTTAACGGACAGGGGCCCACAGATACGCAGTATTTT. Protein product: CASSLNGQGPTDTQYF.

The rearrangement joins TRBV2 to TRBJ2-3, with a tentative D call TRBD1 (6 bases). The length of the CDR3 is 15 residues. V lost 4 bases and J lost 3, with 14 bases in between. Germline V gene lookup returns CDR1 SNHLY and CDR2 FYNNEI. As DNA, the CDR3 is TGTGCCAGCAGTGGGGAGACAGGCCCTACAGATACGCAGTATTTT. Its translation is CASSGETGPTDTQYF.

This clone was detected once. The V and J genes are TRBV7-9 and TRBJ1-1; a weak D match, TRBD1 (6 bases). From germline, CDR1 is SEHNR and CDR2 FQNEAQ (reference sequence). The CDR3 spans 13 residues. V lost 4 bases, J lost 6 bases, and 12 bases lay in between. The CDR3 DNA is TGTGCCAGCAGCTCAACAGGGCCAGCTGAAGCTTTCTTT. Translated: CASSSTGPAEAFF.

This clone came up once. The chain links TRBV6-6 to TRBJ2-3; tentative D call: TRBD1 (6 bases). Germline CDR1 MNHNY, CDR2 SVGAGI (reference sequence). This CDR3 contains 15 residues. V lost 5 bases and J lost 2, with 14 bases in between. In DNA form, the CDR3 reads TGTGCCAGCAGTCTAGGGGGACATTACACAGATACGCAGTATTTT. Its protein product is CASSLGGHYTDTQYF.

This rearrangement joins TRBV2 to TRBJ1-2, with 8 nucleotides matching TRBD1. The CDR3 sequence is 15 residues long. The V gene end was trimmed by 6 bases and the J gene end by 1 base; junction bases not matched to a gene: 7. Per the germline V gene, CDR1 is SNHLY and CDR2 is FYNNEI. The CDR3 loop reads CASSAKDRDNYGYTF. CDR3 DNA sequence: TGTGCCAGCAGCGCAAAGGACAGGGATAACTATGGCTACACCTTC. Drawing the rest from reference TRBV2 and TRBJ1-2, the complete variable domain is EPEVTQTPSHQVTQMGQEVILRCVPISNHLYFYWYRQILGQKVEFLVSFYNNEISEKSEIFDDQFSVERPDGSNFTLKIRSTKLEDSAMYFCASSAKDRDNYGYTFGSGTRLTVV.

The CDR3 region has the DNA TGTGCCAGCAGCTTAGTGTTGGGACAGGCCGTAAGTTACTACGAGCAGTACTTC. This sequence encodes CASSLVLGQAVSYYEQYF. This chain joins TRBV7-6 and TRBJ2-7, with 8 bases aligning to TRBD1. Germline V lookup: CDR1 SGHVS, CDR2 FNYEAQ. The CDR3 extends over 18 amino acids. The trim removed 1 base at V and 3 bases at J, leaving 14 bases unmatched. The full variable domain, completed using reference TRBV7-6 and TRBJ2-7, is GAGVSQSPRYKVTKRGQDVALRCDPISGHVSLYWYRQALGQGPEFLTYFNYEAQQDKSGLPNDRFSAERPEGSISTLTIQRTEQRDSAMYRCASSLVLGQAVSYYEQYFGPGTRLTVT.

This clone was found once. The V and J genes are TRBV6-6 and TRBJ2-2; unclear D gene. The CDR3 is made up of 14 amino acids. Trimming removed 5 bases from V and 3 bases from J, with 10 bases in between. CDR1 and CDR2 from the germline V gene are MNHNY and SVGAGI (reference sequence). CDR3 residues: CASSHRWDTGELFF. CDR3 nucleotide sequence: TGTGCCAGCAGTCATAGGTGGGACACCGGGGAGCTGTTTTTT.

The V and J genes are TRBV9 and TRBJ2-1, with TRBD2 identical over 11 bases. The CDR3 contains 17 residues. Germline V gives CDR1 SGDLS, CDR2 YYNGEE. J was trimmed by 0 bases and V by 3 bases; bases with no gene match: 5. The CDR3 loop is CASSASTSGDSYNEQFF. In DNA, the CDR3 is TGTGCCAGCAGCGCCTCGACTAGCGGGGACTCCTACAATGAGCAGTTCTTC.

V is TRBV6-5 and J is TRBJ2-7; D perhaps matches TRBD1 (5 bases). CDR3 length equals 13 residues. The germline V gene encodes CDR1 MNHEY and CDR2 SVGAGI. V was clipped by 6 bases and J by 3 bases, with 12 bases between them. Here the CDR3 DNA reads TGTGCCAGCAGACGAGACAGAAACTACGAGCAGTACTTC. The encoded protein is CASRRDRNYEQYF.

This sequence joins TRBV4-1 and TRBJ2-7; D gene ambiguous. The germline CDR1 and CDR2 sequences are MGHRA and YSYEKL. The V gene lost 4 bases and the J gene lost 2 bases, with 18 bases spanning the gap. The CDR3 contains 16 residues. The CDR3 coding sequence is TGCGCCAGCAGCCTAAAAGAAACGGACGGAACCTACGAGCAGTACTTC. This codes for CASSLKETDGTYEQYF.

The V call is TRBV5-1, the J call TRBJ2-5; no clear D gene. CDR3 length: 14 residues. V was cut by 0 bases and J by 2 bases, with 8 bases left in between. CDR1 SGHRS and CDR2 YFSETQ come from the germline V gene. The CDR3 loop is CASSLAVVQETQYF. The CDR3 DNA reads TGCGCCAGCAGCTTGGCGGTGGTACAAGAGACCCAGTACTTC. Drawing the rest from reference TRBV5-1 and TRBJ2-5, the complete variable domain is KAGVTQTPRYLIKTRGQQVTLSCSPISGHRSVSWYQQTPGQGLQFLFEYFSETQRNKGNFPGRFSGRQFSNSRSEMNVSTLELGDSALYLCASSLAVVQETQYFGPGTRLLVL.

This chain connects TRBV25-1 to TRBJ1-2; no clear D gene. CDR1 MGHDK and CDR2 SYGVNS come from the germline V gene. The CDR3 runs to 17 residues. V gave up 0 bases and J gave up 8 bases, with 22 bases separating them. The CDR3 DNA is TGTGCCAGCAGTGAATATACCTATCCGACGGGCGACGAAGGCTACACCTTC. This sequence encodes CASSEYTYPTGDEGYTF.

As concerns this clone: Other DNA sequences in this specimen translate into the identical CDR3. The rearrangement links TRBV28 to TRBJ1-2; TRBD1 aligns across 7 bases. Germline loops: CDR1 MDHEN, CDR2 SYDVKM. The CDR3 loop spans 13 amino acids. After removal of 6 bases from V and 4 bases from J, the junction contained 5 bases not matched to a gene. The CDR3 DNA reads TGTGCCAGCAGCCAGGGGACAGTCTATGGCTACACCTTC. Translation: CASSQGTVYGYTF.

The chain carries TRBV9 and TRBJ2-4; 9 bases fit TRBD2. The CDR3 totals 15 residues. Germline CDR1 reads SGDLS; CDR2 reads YYNGEE. J gave up 8 bases and V 4 bases, and 10 bases lay outside the gene matches. CDR3 coding DNA: TGTGCCAGCAGCCCCGCCGGGACTAGCAGGCACATTCAGTACTTC. It is translated as CASSPAGTSRHIQYF.

This chain connects TRBV7-2 to TRBJ2-2; D not resolved. CDR3 length equals 15 residues. The V end lost 3 bases, the J end lost 4 bases, and 12 bases lay between the germline ends. Germline V gives CDR1 SGHTA, CDR2 FQGNSA. This chain's CDR3 is CASSLRSELTGELFF. CDR3 nucleotides: TGTGCCAGCAGCTTGAGGTCGGAGCTCACCGGGGAGCTGTTTTTT. The full variable domain, completed using reference TRBV7-2 and TRBJ2-2, is GAGVSQSPSNKVTEKGKDVELRCDPISGHTALYWYRQSLGQGLEFLIYFQGNSAPDKSGLPSDRFSAERTGGSVSTLTIQRTQQEDSAVYLCASSLRSELTGELFFGEGSRLTVL.

For this clone: The sample contains more than one DNA sequence encoding this CDR3. V and J are TRBV7-9 and TRBJ2-3; 13 bases line up with TRBD2. Germline trimming cut 5 bases from V and 3 bases from J; bases unmatched to any gene: 5. The CDR3 totals 16 residues. Germline loops: CDR1 SEHNR, CDR2 FQNEAQ (reference sequence). The CDR3 loop reads CASSPLGLAGTDTQYF. For the CDR3, the DNA is TGTGCCAGCAGCCCTTTGGGACTAGCGGGGACAGATACGCAGTATTTT.

The V call is TRBV7-2, the J call TRBJ2-7; weak D call: TRBD1 (5 bases). Trimming stripped 5 bases from V and 3 bases from J, with 11 bases between. Germline lookup yields CDR1 SGHTA and CDR2 FQGNSA. The CDR3 contains 13 residues. The CDR3 region is CASSLWTLYEQYF. CDR3 nucleotides: TGTGCCAGCAGCCTTTGGACACTCTACGAGCAGTACTTC.

The chain has TRBV6-1 and TRBJ1-1, with 9 positions matching TRBD1. Losses at the gene ends were 6 bases for V and 5 bases for J; bases not matched to a gene: 4. The CDR3 spans 13 residues. Germline V gene sequence: CDR1 MNHNS, CDR2 SASEGT. The CDR3 sequence: CASRADRGTEAFF. The CDR3 DNA follows: TGTGCCAGCAGAGCGGACAGGGGTACTGAAGCTTTCTTT.

The chain is built from TRBV5-1 and TRBJ2-3; D may be TRBD2 (6 bases). The CDR3 runs 13 residues. CDR1 is SGHRS, CDR2 YFSETQ, per germline. The V and J ends lost 4 bases and 6 bases respectively, with 12 bases between them. CDR3 in DNA: TGCGCCAGCAGCGCGGAGGGGTTGGATACGCAGTATTTT. This encodes CASSAEGLDTQYF.